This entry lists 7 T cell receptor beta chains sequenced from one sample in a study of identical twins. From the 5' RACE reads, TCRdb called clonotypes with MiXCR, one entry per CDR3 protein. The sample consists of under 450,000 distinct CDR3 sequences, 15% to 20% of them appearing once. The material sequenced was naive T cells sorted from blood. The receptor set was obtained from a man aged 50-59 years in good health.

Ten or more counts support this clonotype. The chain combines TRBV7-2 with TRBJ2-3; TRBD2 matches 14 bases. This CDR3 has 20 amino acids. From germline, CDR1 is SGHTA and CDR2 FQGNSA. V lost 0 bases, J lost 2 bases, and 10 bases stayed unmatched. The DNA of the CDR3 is TGTGCCAGCAGCTTAGCGACGAGAACGGGACTAGCGGGGGCCACAGATACGCAGTATTTT. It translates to CASSLATRTGLAGATDTQYF.

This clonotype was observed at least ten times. CDR3: CASSYSGVVSGNTIYF. CDR3 nucleotide sequence: TGTGCCAGCAGTTACTCGGGCGTGGTGTCTGGAAACACCATATATTTT. V usage is TRBV6-5 and J usage is TRBJ1-3, with unresolved D. This CDR3 is 16 amino acids long. Germline CDR1 reads MNHEY; CDR2 reads SVGAGI. The V and J ends lost 0 bases and 1 base respectively, with 10 bases between them.

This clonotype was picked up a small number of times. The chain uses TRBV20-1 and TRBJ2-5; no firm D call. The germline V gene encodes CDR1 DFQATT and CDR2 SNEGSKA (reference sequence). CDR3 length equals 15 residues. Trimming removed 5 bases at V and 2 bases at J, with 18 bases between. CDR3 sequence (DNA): TGCAGTGCTGGTGGATCTGCCAAACGTCAAGAGACCCAGTACTTC. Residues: CSAGGSAKRQETQYF.

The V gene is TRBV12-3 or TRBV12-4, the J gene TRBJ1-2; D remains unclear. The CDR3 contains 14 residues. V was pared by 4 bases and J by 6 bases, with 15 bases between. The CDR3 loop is CASSSAVGFNGYTF. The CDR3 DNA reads TGTGCCAGCAGTTCCGCCGTGGGTTTCAATGGCTACACCTTC.

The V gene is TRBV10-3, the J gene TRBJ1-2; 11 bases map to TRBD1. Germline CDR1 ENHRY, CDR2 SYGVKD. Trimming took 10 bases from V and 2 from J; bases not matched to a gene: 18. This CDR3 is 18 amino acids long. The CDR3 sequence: CATKSRRDRGGVNYGYTF. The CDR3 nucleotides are TGTGCCACCAAGTCTCGCCGGGACAGGGGGGGGGTAAACTATGGCTACACCTTC.

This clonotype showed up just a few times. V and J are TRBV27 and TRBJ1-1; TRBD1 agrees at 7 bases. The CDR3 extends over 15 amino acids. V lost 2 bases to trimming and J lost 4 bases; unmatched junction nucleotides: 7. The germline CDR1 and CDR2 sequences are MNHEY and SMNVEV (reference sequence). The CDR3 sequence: CASSLENRGFTEAFF. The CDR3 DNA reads TGTGCCAGCAGTTTAGAGAACAGGGGATTCACTGAAGCTTTCTTT.

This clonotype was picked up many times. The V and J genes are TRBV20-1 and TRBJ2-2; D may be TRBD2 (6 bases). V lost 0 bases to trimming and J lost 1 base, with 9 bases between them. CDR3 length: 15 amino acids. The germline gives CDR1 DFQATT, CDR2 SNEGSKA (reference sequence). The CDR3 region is CSARDGRENTGELFF. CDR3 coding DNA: TGCAGTGCTAGAGACGGGAGAGAGAACACCGGGGAGCTGTTTTTT.